This entry lists 31 T cell receptor beta chains sequenced from one sample in a study of T cells in Graves' hyperthyroidism and ophthalmopathy. RNA transcripts served as the template for amplifying TCR beta CDR3 regions. Initially, a first-round RT-PCR of the TCR CDR3 employed the HTBI primer set. Using its own MiXCR run on the multiplex PCR reads, TCRdb lists one record per CDR3 protein. The repertoire consists of 480,000 or so distinct CDR3 sequences, with 35% to 50% occurring once and the leading ten covering 44%. The material sequenced was peripheral blood or thyroid tissue (not recorded which). These receptors all come from an adult woman with Graves' disease, either hyperthyroidism or ophthalmopathy (not recorded which).

V usage is TRBV20-1 and J usage is TRBJ2-1; D uncertain. From germline, CDR1 is DFQATT and CDR2 SNEGSKA (reference sequence). There are 10 residues in the CDR3. The ends were cut back, 5 bases at V and 8 bases at J, with 7 bases in the middle. The CDR3, as DNA: TGCAGTGCTGTAGATCATGAGCAGTTCTTC. Translation gives CSAVDHEQFF.

V and J are TRBV20-1 and TRBJ2-7; the D is unclear. Germline CDR1 is DFQATT and CDR2 is SNEGSKA (reference sequence). The V and J ends lost 0 bases and 9 bases respectively, with 15 bases between them. The CDR3 covers 13 residues. CDR3 in DNA: TGCAGTGCTAGAGATCGTGGGGTTCCGGTGCAGTACTTC. Amino acids: CSARDRGVPVQYF.

This sequence joins TRBV15 and TRBJ2-5, with 9 positions matching TRBD2. The CDR3 is 15 residues long. Germline CDR1 LNHNV, CDR2 YYDKDF (reference sequence). The V segment lost 0 bases and the J segment 4 bases; nucleotides outside the gene matches: 3. The CDR3 sequence is CATSREVAGAETQYF. The CDR3 DNA follows: TGTGCCACCAGCAGAGAAGTAGCGGGAGCAGAGACCCAGTACTTC.

This clonotype showed up just a few times. J is TRBJ1-1 and V is TRBV29-1; D unclear. CDR1 is SQVTM and CDR2 is ANQGSEA in the germline V gene. The CDR3 covers 11 residues. Trimming left V 7 bases short and J 0 bases short, with 6 bases between. The CDR3 sequence: CSARMNTEAFF. The CDR3 DNA sequence: TGCAGCGCTCGGATGAACACTGAAGCTTTCTTT.

The rearrangement uses TRBV25-1 and TRBJ2-2; D is unresolved. The germline gives CDR1 MGHDK, CDR2 SYGVNS. The CDR3 loop spans 15 amino acids. Trimming pared 4 bases from V and 7 bases from J, leaving 16 bases between. The CDR3 sequence is CASSGSGWAHGELFF. As DNA, the CDR3 is TGTGCCAGCAGTGGATCAGGCTGGGCTCACGGGGAGCTGTTTTTT.

This clonotype was recorded many times. This chain links TRBV7-9 with TRBJ1-6; a weak D match, TRBD1 (6 bases). CDR1 and CDR2 (germline): SEHNR, FQNEAQ (reference sequence). This CDR3 has 13 residues. Deletions cut 5 bases from V and 8 bases from J, with 10 bases between. DNA for the CDR3: TGTGCCAGCAGCACCAACAGGGATTCACCCCTCCACTTT. Protein sequence: CASSTNRDSPLHF.

The V call is TRBV12-3 or TRBV12-4, the J call TRBJ2-7; TRBD2 matches at 7 bases. V dropped 6 bases and J dropped 5; count of bases not matched to a gene: 10. The CDR3 consists of 14 residues. The CDR3 protein is CASSYPGLHDEQYF. The CDR3 bases are TGTGCCAGCAGCTATCCGGGACTACATGACGAGCAGTACTTC.

Concerning this clonotype itself: The junction differs from germline at one of its ends, possibly a read error. V gene TRBV15 combines with J gene TRBJ1-6; D is undetermined. Germline-derived CDR1 and CDR2 are LNHNV and YYDKDF (reference sequence). The CDR3 sequence is 9 residues long. This chain's CDR3 is CATSRDPYF. CDR3 sequence (DNA): TGTGCCACCAGCAGAGATCCCTACTTT.

This clonotype was seen a few times. V usage is TRBV20-1 and J usage is TRBJ1-2, with D possibly matching TRBD1 (6 bases). Trimming removed 7 bases at V and 6 bases at J, with 12 bases between. This CDR3 region has 11 residues. Per the germline V gene, CDR1 is DFQATT and CDR2 is SNEGSKA (reference sequence). The CDR3 nucleotides are TGCAGTGTCGCAGGGGTTGATGGCTACACCTTC. Translation: CSVAGVDGYTF.

This clonotype was found many times. The chain uses TRBV5-1 and TRBJ1-3, with TRBD1 matching over 7 bases. Germline trimming cut 2 bases from V and 3 bases from J; bases unmatched to any gene: 2. There are 14 residues in the CDR3. From germline, CDR1 is SGHRS and CDR2 YFSETQ. The CDR3 DNA reads TGCGCCAGCAGCTTTGACAGGGATGGAAACACCATATATTTT. Its translation is CASSFDRDGNTIYF.

This clonotype was seen only a few times. This chain links TRBV29-1 with TRBJ2-5; 9 nucleotides agree with TRBD1. This CDR3 has 13 residues. With 7 bases clipped from V and 7 bases from J, the junction kept 10 bases outside the gene matches. Germline V lookup: CDR1 SQVTM, CDR2 ANQGSEA. The CDR3 region is CSAGGQGGGTQYF. In DNA form, the CDR3 reads TGCAGCGCTGGGGGACAGGGCGGAGGGACCCAGTACTTC.

This clonotype has a count of ten or more. This sequence joins TRBV14 and TRBJ2-2; D ambiguous. Germline V CDR1 and CDR2: SGHDN, FVKESK. The CDR3 is made up of 14 amino acids. The ends were cut back, 4 bases at V and 6 bases at J, with 12 bases in the middle. CDR3 nucleotide sequence: TGTGCCAGCAGCCTTTCGCCGTGGGCCGGGGAGCTGTTTTTT. Its translation is CASSLSPWAGELFF.

This clonotype was seen repeatedly, ten times or more. The chain combines TRBV4-3 with TRBJ1-6; 10 nucleotides line up with TRBD1. The V and J ends lost 3 bases and 7 bases, in that order; junction bases with no gene match: 6. The length of the CDR3 is 16 residues. The germline V gene has CDR1 LGHNA and CDR2 YSLEER. The DNA for the CDR3 is TGCGCCAGCAGCCAGCAAAGGGACAGGGGAAATTCACCCCTCCACTTT. This translates into CASSQQRDRGNSPLHF.

The chain combines TRBV6-2 or TRBV6-3 with TRBJ1-5, with TRBD1 identical over 8 bases. The CDR3 is 15 residues long. The V segment lost 5 bases and the J segment 2 bases; nucleotides outside the gene matches: 5. Germline values: CDR1 MNHEY, CDR2 SVGEGT. The CDR3 region is CASSGQGFGNQPQHF. Here the CDR3 DNA reads TGTGCCAGCAGTGGACAGGGTTTCGGCAATCAGCCCCAGCATTTT.

With respect to this clonotype: Lacking the conserved final phenylalanine or tryptophan, this CDR3 likely reflects a read error. The limits of the CDR3 on the DNA are not certain, so only TCRdb's listed CDR3 is given. The rearrangement links TRBV20-1 to TRBJ2-6; TRBD2 reflects the table's D call only, with no check against the DNA. The CDR3 region is 10 residues in length, termini included. Looked up from germline, CDR1 is DFQATT and CDR2 is SNEGSKA (reference sequence). The CDR3 sequence: CSAGGRDRTS.

The table lists this clonotype with many counts. J is TRBJ2-6 and V is TRBV5-1; D call uncertain. Trimming cost V 2 bases and J 0 bases, with 9 bases left between them. CDR1 SGHRS and CDR2 YFSETQ come from the germline V gene. The CDR3 runs to 16 residues. CDR3 in amino acids: CASSFDPSSGANVLTF. CDR3 nucleotide sequence: TGCGCCAGCAGCTTTGACCCATCCTCTGGGGCCAACGTCCTGACTTTC.

This clonotype showed up many times. The rearrangement joins TRBV20-1 to TRBJ1-1; D ambiguous. This CDR3 contains 11 residues. Germline-derived CDR1 and CDR2 are DFQATT and SNEGSKA (reference sequence). Trimming shortened V by 5 bases and J by 5 bases, and 9 bases separated the two germline ends. The CDR3 coding sequence is TGCAGTGCTTTCGGAGGGACTGAAGCTTTCTTT. The encoded protein is CSAFGGTEAFF.

This clonotype was recorded many times. The chain combines TRBV4-1 with TRBJ1-5; a possible D gene is TRBD1 (6 bases). The germline V gene encodes CDR1 MGHRA and CDR2 YSYEKL. V was shortened by 2 bases and J by 6 bases, with 11 bases between the two germline ends. This CDR3 is built from 14 residues. The CDR3 DNA reads as TGCGCCAGCAGCCAACTCAGGGGTCCTCAGCCCCAGCATTTT. It translates to CASSQLRGPQPQHF.

This clonotype was detected ten times or more. The CDR3 protein is CASSILPGGGYEQYF. In DNA, the CDR3 is TGTGCCAGTAGTATTTTACCAGGGGGCGGCTACGAGCAGTACTTC. This chain connects TRBV19 to TRBJ2-7, with 8 positions matching TRBD1. The germline V gene encodes CDR1 LNHDA and CDR2 SQIVND (reference sequence). V shed 3 bases, J shed 3 bases, and the junction held 7 bases outside the gene matches. This CDR3 has 15 residues.

This chain uses TRBV25-1 with TRBJ1-5; D remains unclear. V was shortened by 1 base and J by 5 bases, with 3 bases between the two germline ends. The length of the CDR3 is 12 residues. CDR1 MGHDK and CDR2 SYGVNS come from the germline V gene. CDR3 bases: TGTGCCAGCAGTGAATCCTATCAGCCCCAGCATTTT. Its protein is CASSESYQPQHF.

This clonotype has a handful of counts. This chain joins TRBV5-1 and TRBJ2-3, with D possibly matching TRBD2 (7 bases). Looked up from germline, CDR1 is SGHRS and CDR2 is YFSETQ. This CDR3 spans 18 amino acids. V was pared by 0 bases and J by 1 base, with 18 bases between. The CDR3 sequence is CASSLGGGGTSRTDTQYF. The CDR3, as DNA: TGCGCCAGCAGCTTGGGGGGGGGGGGGACAAGCCGCACAGATACGCAGTATTTT. The full variable domain, completed using reference TRBV5-1 and TRBJ2-3, is KAGVTQTPRYLIKTRGQQVTLSCSPISGHRSVSWYQQTPGQGLQFLFEYFSETQRNKGNFPGRFSGRQFSNSRSEMNVSTLELGDSALYLCASSLGGGGTSRTDTQYFGPGTRLTVL.

In nucleotides, the CDR3 is TGTGCCAGCAGTGAGAGACAGGGGGCCTTGGAGACCCAGTACTTC. Translation: CASSERQGALETQYF. This chain links TRBV25-1 with TRBJ2-5; 10 positions match TRBD1. Germline assignment: CDR1 MGHDK and CDR2 SYGVNS. This CDR3 region has 15 residues. V shed 3 bases, J shed 5 bases, and the junction held 6 bases outside the gene matches. The variable domain in full, with the rest retrieved from reference TRBV25-1 and TRBJ2-5, is EADIYQTPRYLVIGTGKKITLECSQTMGHDKMYWYQQDPGMELHLIHYSYGVNSTEKGDLSSESTVSRIRTEHFPLTLESARPSHTSQYLCASSERQGALETQYFGPGTRLLVL.

This clonotype was seen at least ten times. The chain employs TRBV9 and TRBJ2-2; the match to TRBD1 covers 10 bases. The CDR3 sequence is 18 residues long. Per germline, CDR1 SGDLS and CDR2 YYNGEE. The V segment lost 3 bases and the J segment 0 bases; nucleotides outside the gene matches: 8. CDR3 sequence (DNA): TGTGCCAGCAGCGGTGGGGGACAGGGGTTCGCGAACACCGGGGAGCTGTTTTTT. It encodes CASSGGGQGFANTGELFF.

The J gene is TRBJ2-5, the V gene TRBV7-9, with D possibly matching TRBD2 (6 bases). Germline-derived CDR1 and CDR2 are SEHNR and FQNEAQ (reference sequence). The CDR3 length is 14 residues. V gave up 4 bases and J gave up 5 bases, with 14 bases separating them. The chain's CDR3 is CASSYRLVLETQYF. The CDR3 coding sequence is TGTGCCAGCAGCTATAGACTAGTTCTGGAGACCCAGTACTTC.

This clonotype was seen many times. The rearrangement links TRBV20-1 to TRBJ2-7, with 10 bases identical to TRBD2. The junction had 7 bases not matched to a gene; V was cut back by 0 bases and J by 5 bases. Germline V gives CDR1 DFQATT, CDR2 SNEGSKA (reference sequence). The CDR3 is 15 residues long. The chain's CDR3 is CSARDPSGRGDEQYF. The CDR3 region has the DNA TGCAGTGCTAGAGACCCTAGCGGGAGAGGCGACGAGCAGTACTTC.

This clonotype is a singleton in its sample. This chain connects TRBV15 to TRBJ1-3; perhaps TRBD1 as D (6 bases). CDR1 LNHNV and CDR2 YYDKDF come from the germline V gene (reference sequence). V lost 1 base to trimming and J lost 4 bases, with 11 bases between them. The CDR3 loop spans 15 amino acids. The CDR3 DNA follows: TGTGCCACCAGCAGAGCCGAGGGGGAGGGAAACACCATATATTTT. It yields the protein CATSRAEGEGNTIYF.

For this clonotype: Being one base from a much bigger clone, this may be a read error. The V gene is TRBV20-1, the J gene TRBJ1-5; TRBD1 agrees at 9 bases. V shed 4 bases, J shed 9 bases, and the junction held 10 bases outside the gene matches. Germline assignment: CDR1 DFQATT and CDR2 SNEGSKA (reference sequence). This CDR3 is built from 14 residues. This CDR3 is CSATPGTGSAPQHF. The CDR3 nucleotides are TGCAGTGCTACCCCCGGGACAGGGAGTGCGCCCCAGCATTTT.

This clonotype has more than one count but fewer than ten. The chain combines TRBV7-2 with TRBJ2-5; D uncertain. Germline V gene data show CDR1 as SGHTA and CDR2 as FQGNSA. The CDR3 spans 9 residues. V was trimmed by 5 bases and J by 9 bases, leaving 4 bases between them. CDR3 nucleotide sequence: TGTGCCAGCAGCCAATCCCAGTACTTC. Protein product: CASSQSQYF.

CDR3 loop: CASSRGLAVTSSYEQYF. DNA for the CDR3: TGTGCCAGCAGCCGGGGACTAGCGGTTACAAGCTCCTACGAGCAGTACTTC. The chain recombines TRBV3-1 with TRBJ2-7; 11 nucleotides align to TRBD2. J gave up 0 bases and V 4 bases, and 8 bases lay outside the gene matches. Germline V lookup: CDR1 LGHDT, CDR2 YNNKEL (reference sequence). The CDR3 consists of 17 residues.

This rearrangement joins TRBV7-6 to TRBJ2-5; D unresolved. The length of the CDR3 is 13 residues. The V end lost 7 bases, the J end lost 2 bases, and 11 bases lay between the germline ends. Germline V gene sequence: CDR1 SGHVS, CDR2 FNYEAQ. The CDR3: CASNIRRQETQYF. The CDR3 bases are TGTGCCAGCAATATCAGAAGACAAGAGACCCAGTACTTC.

This clonotype has at least ten counts. The chain employs TRBV7-9 and TRBJ2-7; D gene uncertain. V lost 5 bases and J lost 3, with 14 bases in between. There are 14 residues in the CDR3. Germline CDR1 and CDR2: SEHNR and FQNEAQ (reference sequence). In DNA form, the CDR3 reads TGTGCCAGCAGCCCCGAAGAGACCCTCTACGAGCAGTACTTC. It yields the protein CASSPEETLYEQYF.